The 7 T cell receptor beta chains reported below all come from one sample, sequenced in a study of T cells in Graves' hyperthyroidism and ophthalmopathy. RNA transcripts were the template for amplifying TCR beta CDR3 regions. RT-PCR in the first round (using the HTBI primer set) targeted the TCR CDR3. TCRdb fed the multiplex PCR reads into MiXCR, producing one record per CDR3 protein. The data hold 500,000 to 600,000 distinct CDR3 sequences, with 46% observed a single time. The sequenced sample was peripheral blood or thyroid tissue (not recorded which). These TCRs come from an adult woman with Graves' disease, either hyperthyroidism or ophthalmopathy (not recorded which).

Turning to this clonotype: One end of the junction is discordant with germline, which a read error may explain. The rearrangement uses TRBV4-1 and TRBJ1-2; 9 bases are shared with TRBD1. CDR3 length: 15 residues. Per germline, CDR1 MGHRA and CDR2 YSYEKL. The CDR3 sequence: CASSRRTGELYGYTF. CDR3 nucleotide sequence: TGTGCCAGCAGCCGCCGGACAGGGGAGCTATATGGCTACACCTTC.

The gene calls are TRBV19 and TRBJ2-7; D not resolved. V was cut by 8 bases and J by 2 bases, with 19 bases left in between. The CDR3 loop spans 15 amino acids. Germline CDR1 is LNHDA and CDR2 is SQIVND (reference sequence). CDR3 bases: TGTGCCAGTGGTAAGTCTAGGTCAAACCCCTACGAGCAGTACTTC. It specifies CASGKSRSNPYEQYF.

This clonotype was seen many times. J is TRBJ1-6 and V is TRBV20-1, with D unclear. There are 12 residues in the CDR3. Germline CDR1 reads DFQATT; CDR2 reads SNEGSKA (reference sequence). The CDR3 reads CSAGGTNSPLHF. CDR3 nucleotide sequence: TGCAGCGCCGGCGGCACAAATTCACCCCTCCACTTT.

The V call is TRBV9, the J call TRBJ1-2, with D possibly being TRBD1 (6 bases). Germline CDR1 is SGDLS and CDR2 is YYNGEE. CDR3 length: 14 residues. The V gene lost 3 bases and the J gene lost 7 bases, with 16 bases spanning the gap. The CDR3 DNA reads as TGTGCCAGCAGCGGAACAACAGGGATGCGTGGCTACACCTTC. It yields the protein CASSGTTGMRGYTF.

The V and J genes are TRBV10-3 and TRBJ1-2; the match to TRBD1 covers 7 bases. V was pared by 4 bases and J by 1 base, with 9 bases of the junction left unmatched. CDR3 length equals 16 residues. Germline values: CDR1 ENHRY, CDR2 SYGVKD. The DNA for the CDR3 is TGTGCCATCAGTGGGAGACAGGGTCCCCTTAACTATGGCTACACCTTC. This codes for CAISGRQGPLNYGYTF.

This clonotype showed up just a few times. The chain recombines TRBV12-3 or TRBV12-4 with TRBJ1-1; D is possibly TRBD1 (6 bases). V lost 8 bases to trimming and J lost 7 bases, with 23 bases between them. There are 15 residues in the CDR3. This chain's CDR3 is CASAELPQKQGEAFF. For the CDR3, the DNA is TGTGCCAGCGCCGAGTTGCCGCAGAAACAGGGTGAAGCTTTCTTT.

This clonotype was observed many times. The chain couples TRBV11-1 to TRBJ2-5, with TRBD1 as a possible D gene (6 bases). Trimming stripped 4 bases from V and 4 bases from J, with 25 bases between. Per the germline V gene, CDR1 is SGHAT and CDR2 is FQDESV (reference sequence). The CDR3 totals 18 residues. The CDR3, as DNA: TGTGCCAGCAGCTCCTGCCGCCATACAGGGAAGTGTCTAGAGACCCAGTACTTC. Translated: CASSSCRHTGKCLETQYF.